A selection of T cell receptor beta chains follows, all from one sample in a study of T cell responses to AZD1222 COVID-19 vaccine. Produced via immunoSEQ multiplex PCR; TCRdb's table is partial and in-frame only. The sample lists 200,000 or so clones, around 93% seen once, with 9.2% in the top ten. The input for sequencing was peripheral blood, taken on day 0 of AZD1222 vaccination. The source is an adult in good health. The conserved cysteine and the conserved F or W are not part of the CDR3 here.

>TRBJ2-7|TRBV13
ASSLTTYYEQY
>TRBJ2-3|TRBV7-6
ASSLYLSGGADTQY
>TRBJ2-2|TRBV19
ASSMGTRTGELF
>TRBJ1-6|TRBV14
ASGRGFGSPLH
>TRBJ2-3|TRBV11-2
ASSQPRILRQDTQY
>TRBJ2-1|TRBV5-1
ASSLRTAYNEQF
>TRBJ2-2|TRBV7-2
ASSFSEKLF
>TRBJ2-1|TRBV6-4
ASSSEGAVGEQF
>TRBJ1-2|TRBV27
ASVASGQEGEGYT
>TRBJ1-3|TRBV7-9
ASSPGISGNTIY
>TRBJ1-6|TRBV6-2/TRBV6-3
ASSSKGSDSPLH
>TRBJ2-1|TRBV14
ASSQGLRTTYNEQF
>TRBJ2-1|TRBV5-1
ASTHTGGTNEQF
>TRBJ1-3|TRBV28
ASSFLSLGNTIY
>TRBJ2-2|TRBV6-2/TRBV6-3
ASSSLPSTGELF
>TRBJ1-1|TRBV12-3/TRBV12-4
ASSFWGTEAF